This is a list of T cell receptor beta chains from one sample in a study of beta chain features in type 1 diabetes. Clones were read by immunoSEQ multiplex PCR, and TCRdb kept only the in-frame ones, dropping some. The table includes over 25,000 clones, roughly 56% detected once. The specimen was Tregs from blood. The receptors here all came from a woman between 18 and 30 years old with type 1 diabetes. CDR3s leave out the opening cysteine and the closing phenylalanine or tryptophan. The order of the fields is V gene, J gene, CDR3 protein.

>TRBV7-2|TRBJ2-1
ASSLFSSGSYNEQF
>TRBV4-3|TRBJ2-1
ASSQDSSGYNEQF
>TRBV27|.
ASSLYRGQAYEQY
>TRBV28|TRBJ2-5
ASSRPGQGKETQY
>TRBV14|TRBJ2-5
ASSQRTSSGIETQY
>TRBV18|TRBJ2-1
ASSPTRTSGSDEQF
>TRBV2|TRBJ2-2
ASKPLAGIFTGELF
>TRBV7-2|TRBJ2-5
ASSTAETQY
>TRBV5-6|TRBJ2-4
ASSPPGLAKNIQY
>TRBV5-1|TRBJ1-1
ASSLAGTGGTEAF
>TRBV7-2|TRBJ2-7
ASSFPNLRGSGYEQY
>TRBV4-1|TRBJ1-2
ASSQSRGDRSFYGYT
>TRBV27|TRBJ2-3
ASSLAGADTQY
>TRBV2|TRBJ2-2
ASARDRGLTGELF
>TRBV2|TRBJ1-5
ASSEDAGKFQPQH
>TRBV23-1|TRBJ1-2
ASPDGGNYGYT
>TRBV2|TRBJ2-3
ASSSAAGRTDTQY
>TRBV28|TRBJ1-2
ASSSMGGERARNYGYT
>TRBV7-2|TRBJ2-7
ASSLEAGQWYEQY
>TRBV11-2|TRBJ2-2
ASSSLSGGHGELF
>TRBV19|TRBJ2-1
ASSLSGSSYNEQF
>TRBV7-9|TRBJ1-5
ASSSGQSNQPQH
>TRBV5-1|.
ASSWGGTSGASYEQY
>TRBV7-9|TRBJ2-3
ASRHVGGSPTDTQY
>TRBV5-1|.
ASTIAGGSSYEQY
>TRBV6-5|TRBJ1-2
ASSPGYGYT
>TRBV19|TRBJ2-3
ASSSGGGRSDTQY
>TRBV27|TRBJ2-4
ASSVDFGKNIQY
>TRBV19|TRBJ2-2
ASLTRQGISGTGELF
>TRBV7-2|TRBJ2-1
ASSLVAGGSNEQF
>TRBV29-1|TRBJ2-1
SAQGREGSNEQF
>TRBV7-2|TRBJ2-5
ASSLGQGSHRGPWETQY
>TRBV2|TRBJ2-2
ASRLLETGELF
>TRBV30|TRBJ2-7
AWVDRAISYEQY
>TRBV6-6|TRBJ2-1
ASSLAGGRGNEQF
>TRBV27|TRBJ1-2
ASREGGRVSRGYT
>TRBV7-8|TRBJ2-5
ASSYTQGFQETQY
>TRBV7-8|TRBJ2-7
ASSLAGGPYEQY
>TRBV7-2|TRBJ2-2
ASSLQQGGGELF
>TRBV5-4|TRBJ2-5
ASSLSRGPGETQY
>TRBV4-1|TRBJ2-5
ASSQGVSLTTEETQY
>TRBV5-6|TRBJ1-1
ASSPWRGNTEAF
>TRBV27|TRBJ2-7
ASSLQEGGEQY
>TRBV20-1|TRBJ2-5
SAPNRETQY